The clone carrying this T cell receptor beta chain was picked up a small number of times. This sample stems from a study of T-cell memory formation after mild COVID-19. As for the study in general: TCR clusters mostly belonged to single donors.

Barcoded TCR alpha and TCR beta cDNA libraries with UMIs came from 5'RACE using constant-segment primers. Each CDR3 protein gets one entry after TCRdb re-called the 5' RACE reads with MiXCR. This sample carries roughly 170,000 distinct CDR3 sequences, around a sixth of them seen once, and the ten largest clones take more than 3%. Sequencing input: PBMCs or a T cell subset sorted from them (not recorded which). The clonotype was recovered from a man younger than 35 who had mild COVID-19 (a few samples of this study predate the infection). Cell type and time point are not known.

In DNA, the CDR3 is TGTGCCAGCAGCCTCCAGGACCCCTACACTGAAGCTTTCTTT. The encoded protein is CASSLQDPYTEAFF. V and J are TRBV7-6 and TRBJ1-1; unclear D gene. This CDR3 contains 14 residues. Germline V gives CDR1 SGHVS, CDR2 FNYEAQ. V gave up 5 bases and J gave up 3 bases, with 13 bases separating them. Full variable domain (remainder filled in from reference TRBV7-6 and TRBJ1-1): GAGVSQSPRYKVTKRGQDVALRCDPISGHVSLYWYRQALGQGPEFLTYFNYEAQQDKSGLPNDRFSAERPEGSISTLTIQRTEQRDSAMYRCASSLQDPYTEAFFGQGTRLTVV.